This T cell receptor beta chain derives from a study of cytomegalovirus exposure and HLA in healthy donors. General study points: Rarity marked most TCR sequences, yet some public TCRs occurred in many donors. As confirmed in vitro, a few CMV-associated chains were specific for CMV antigens.

The V and J ends lost 3 bases and 0 bases respectively, with 16 bases between them. The CDR3 is 17 residues long. Germline values: CDR1 SGDLS, CDR2 YYNGEE. Measured with immunoSEQ multiplex PCR; TCRdb has only the in-frame clones, and not every one. The data hold 70,000 to 80,000 clones, with around 94% observed a single time. Note on this clone: Its target is not known.

Specimen: PBMCs. The origin of this receptor is a young woman in good health and CMV-seropositive. The V gene is TRBV9, the J gene TRBJ1-3; D is perhaps TRBD1 (5 bases). This chain's CDR3 is CASSETIGETSGNTIYF. In DNA, the CDR3 is TGTGCCAGCAGCGAGACGATAGGGGAAACCTCTGGAAACACCATATATTTT.